This TCR beta chain comes out of a study of blood T cell repertoires in COVID-19. The overall study: COVID-19 samples collected from the United States, Italy and Spain covered acute and convalescent phases. The analysed material was cDNA or gDNA that came from T cells, B-cell-depleted T cells, or PBMCs.

In its sample, this clone was seen once. In the original workflow: Reference gene primer amplification gave nucleated cell count estimates. The table came from immunoSEQ multiplex PCR; TCRdb's copy has only in-frame clones and leaves some out. The D gene and trimming were derived from the DNA, and the V and J assignments and clone size from that table. The sample records 400,000 to 500,000 clones, approximately 91% being singletons. Sequenced input: PBMCs or T cells enriched from blood (not recorded which). This clonotype originated in a woman in her late teens or twenties who had been exposed to COVID-19.

CDR3 in amino acids: CASSPEDSSDGEQYF. The CDR3 DNA follows: TGCGCCAGCAGCCCCGAGGACAGCTCTGATGGGGAGCAGTACTTC. This chain links TRBV5-1 with TRBJ2-7, with a tentative D call TRBD1 (6 bases). The ends were cut back, 4 bases at V and 7 bases at J, with 21 bases in the middle. Germline CDR1 is SGHRS and CDR2 is YFSETQ. This CDR3 spans 15 amino acids.